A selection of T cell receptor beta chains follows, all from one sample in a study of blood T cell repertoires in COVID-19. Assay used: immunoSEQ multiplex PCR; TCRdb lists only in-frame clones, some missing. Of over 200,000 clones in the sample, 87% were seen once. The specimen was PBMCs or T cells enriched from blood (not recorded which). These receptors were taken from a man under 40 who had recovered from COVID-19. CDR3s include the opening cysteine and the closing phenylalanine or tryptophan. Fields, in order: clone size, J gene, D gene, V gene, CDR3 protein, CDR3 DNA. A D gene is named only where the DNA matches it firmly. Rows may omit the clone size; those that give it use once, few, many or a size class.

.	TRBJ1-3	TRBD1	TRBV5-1	CASSLDRGVRNTIYF	TGCGCCAGCAGCTTGGACAGGGGCGTCAGAAACACCATATATTTT
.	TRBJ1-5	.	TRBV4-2	CASSPIEGGNQPQHF	TGTGCCAGCAGCCCGATTGAGGGTGGCAATCAGCCCCAGCATTTT
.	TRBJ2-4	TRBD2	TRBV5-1	CAWGGGRLPKNIQYF	TGCGCCTGGGGGGGCGGGAGGCTTCCCAAAAACATTCAGTACTTC
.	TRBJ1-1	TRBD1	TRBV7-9	CASSSRAGTGTNTEAFF	TGTGCCAGCAGCTCTCGGGCCGGGACAGGGACGAACACTGAAGCTTTCTTT
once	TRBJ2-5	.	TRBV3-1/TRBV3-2	CASSQGLQETQYF	TGTGCCAGCAGCCAGGGCCTCCAAGAGACCCAGTACTTC
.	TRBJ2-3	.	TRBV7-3	CASSLLSTDTQYF	TGTGCCAGCAGCTTACTATCCACAGATACGCAGTATTTT
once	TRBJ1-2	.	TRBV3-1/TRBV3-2	CASSPGRDYGYTF	TGTGCCAGCAGCCCCGGCCGGGACTATGGCTACACCTTC
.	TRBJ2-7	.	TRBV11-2	CASNLGGRALSEQYF	TGTGCCAGCAACTTGGGGGGGCGCGCGCTTTCCGAGCAGTACTTC
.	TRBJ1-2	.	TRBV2	CASRAGVGYTF	TGTGCCAGCAGGGCAGGGGTGGGCTACACCTTC
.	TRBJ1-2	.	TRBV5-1	CASSLDEGSYTF	TGCGCCAGCAGCTTGGATGAGGGCAGCTACACCTTC
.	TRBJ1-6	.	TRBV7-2	CASSLVFAGGRGLSF	TGTGCCAGCAGCTTAGTCTTTGCCGGGGGAAGGGGTTTAAGCTTT
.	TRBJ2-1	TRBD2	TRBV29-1	CSVNTGTIGNEQFF	TGCAGCGTTAATACCGGGACTATAGGCAATGAGCAGTTCTTC
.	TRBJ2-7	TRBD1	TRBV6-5	CASSRDSNSYEQYF	TGTGCCAGCAGCCGGGACAGTAACTCCTACGAGCAGTACTTC
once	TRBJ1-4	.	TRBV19	CARGSSTNEKLFF	TGTGCCAGGGGGAGTTCTACTAATGAAAAACTGTTTTTT
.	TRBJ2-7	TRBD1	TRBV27	CASSKRTGPYEQYF	TGTGCCAGCAGTAAAAGGACAGGGCCCTACGAGCAGTACTTC
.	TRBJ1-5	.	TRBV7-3	CASSSRRSNQPQHF	TGTGCCAGCAGCTCCAGGAGGAGCAATCAGCCCCAGCATTTT
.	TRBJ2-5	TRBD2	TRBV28	CASSPPDRIAGERETQYF	TGTGCCAGCAGTCCCCCGGACAGGATAGCGGGGGAGCGTGAGACCCAGTACTTC
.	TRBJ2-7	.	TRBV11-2	CASSLLRSGSYEQYF	TGTGCCAGCAGCTTGTTGAGGAGCGGCTCCTACGAGCAGTACTTC
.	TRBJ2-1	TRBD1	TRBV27	CASSLRTGANNEQFF	TGTGCCAGCAGCTTACGAACAGGGGCAAACAATGAGCAGTTCTTC
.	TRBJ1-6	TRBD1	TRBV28	CASSANRGSPLHF	TGTGCCAGCAGTGCCAACAGGGGTTCACCCCTCCACTTT
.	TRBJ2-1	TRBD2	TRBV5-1	CASSIRLAGSSYNEQFF	TGCGCCAGCAGCATCCGCCTAGCGGGGAGCTCCTACAATGAGCAGTTCTTC
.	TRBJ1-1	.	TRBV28	CASSFKKDTPVSTEAFF	TGTGCCAGCAGTTTCAAGAAGGACACGCCTGTGAGCACTGAAGCTTTCTTT
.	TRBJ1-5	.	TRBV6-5	CASRGAMNQPQHF	TGTGCCAGCAGGGGGGCGATGAATCAGCCCCAGCATTTT
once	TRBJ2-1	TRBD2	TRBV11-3	CASSRAGGPYNEQFF	TGTGCCAGCAGTCGGGCGGGAGGGCCGTACAATGAGCAGTTCTTC
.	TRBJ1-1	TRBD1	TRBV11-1	CASRNRGRTEAFF	TGTGCCAGCAGGAACAGGGGGCGAACTGAAGCTTTCTTT
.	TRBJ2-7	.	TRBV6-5	CASRGGGLVEQYF	TGTGCCAGCAGAGGGGGGGGGTTGGTCGAGCAGTACTTC
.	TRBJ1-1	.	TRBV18	CASSLQGLEAFF	TGTGCCAGCTCACTTCAGGGCTTGGAGGCTTTCTTT
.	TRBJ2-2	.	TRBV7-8	CASSFGAGELFF	TGTGCCAGCAGCTTCGGGGCCGGGGAGCTGTTTTTT
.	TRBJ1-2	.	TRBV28	CASTVGGRNYGYTF	TGTGCCAGCACGGTAGGGGGACGGAACTATGGCTACACCTTC
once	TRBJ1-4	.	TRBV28	CASSPADNVNEKLFF	TGTGCCAGCAGCCCCGCGGACAACGTTAATGAAAAACTGTTTTTT
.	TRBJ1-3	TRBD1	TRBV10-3	CAITQQGRGNTIYF	TGTGCCATCACCCAACAGGGGAGAGGAAACACCATATATTTT
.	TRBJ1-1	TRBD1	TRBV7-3	CASSPSRDRVNTEAFF	TGTGCCAGCAGCCCATCCAGGGACAGGGTGAACACTGAAGCTTTCTTT
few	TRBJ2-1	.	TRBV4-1	CASSLGTSSAYNEQFF	TGCGCCAGCAGCCTGGGGACTTCCAGCGCCTACAATGAGCAGTTCTTC
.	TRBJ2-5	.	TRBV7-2	CASSQFQETQYF	TGTGCCAGCAGCCAGTTCCAAGAGACCCAGTACTTC
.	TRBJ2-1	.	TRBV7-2	CASSSLTRVGGNEQFF	TGTGCCAGCAGCAGCTTAACTAGGGTCGGTGGCAATGAGCAGTTCTTC
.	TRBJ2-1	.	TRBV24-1	CATSDLGDKNEQFF	TGTGCCACCAGTGATTTAGGGGATAAGAATGAGCAGTTCTTC
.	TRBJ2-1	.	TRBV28	CASSLIQTSVPNEQFF	TGTGCCAGCAGTTTGATCCAGACTAGTGTTCCCAATGAGCAGTTCTTC
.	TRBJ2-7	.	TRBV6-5	CASSYGKLQGAYEQYF	TGTGCCAGCAGTTATGGAAAGCTTCAAGGGGCCTACGAGCAGTACTTC
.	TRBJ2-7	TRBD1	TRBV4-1	CASSQDPDRTSYEQYF	TGCGCCAGCAGCCAAGATCCGGACAGGACCTCCTACGAGCAGTACTTC
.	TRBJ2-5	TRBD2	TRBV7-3	CASSLNGGAETQYF	TGTGCCAGCAGCTTAAACGGGGGGGCGGAGACCCAGTACTTC
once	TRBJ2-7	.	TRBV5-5	CASMSLGVSYEQYF	TGTGCCAGCATGTCATTGGGCGTATCCTACGAGCAGTACTTC
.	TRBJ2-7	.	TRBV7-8	CASSLGTYEQYF	TGTGCCAGCAGCTTAGGTACTTACGAGCAGTACTTC
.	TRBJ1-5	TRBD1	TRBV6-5	CASSSQGATRQPQHF	TGTGCCAGCAGTTCCCAGGGGGCGACGAGGCAGCCCCAGCATTTT
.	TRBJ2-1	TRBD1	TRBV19	CASNGDRGPYNEQFF	TGTGCCAGTAATGGGGACAGGGGTCCCTACAATGAGCAGTTCTTC
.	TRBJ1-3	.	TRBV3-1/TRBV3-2	CASSQVSGPVGGNTIYF	TGTGCCAGCAGCCAAGTCTCAGGGCCGGTGGGTGGAAACACCATATATTTT
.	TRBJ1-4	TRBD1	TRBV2	CASSWDRGGEKLFF	TGTGCCAGCAGCTGGGACAGGGGAGGTGAAAAACTGTTTTTT
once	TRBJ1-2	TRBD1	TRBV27	CASSLGQGERYTF	TGTGCCAGCAGCCTGGGACAGGGGGAACGCTACACCTTC
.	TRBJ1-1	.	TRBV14	CASSQGHYNTEAFF	TGTGCCAGCAGCCAAGGCCACTATAACACTGAAGCTTTCTTT
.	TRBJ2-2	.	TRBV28	CASRGGGGTNTGELFF	TGTGCCAGCAGGGGGGGAGGGGGGACGAACACCGGGGAGCTGTTTTTT
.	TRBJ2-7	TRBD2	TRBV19	CASSRLAGGTEQYF	TGTGCCAGTAGTCGACTAGCGGGAGGGACCGAGCAGTACTTC
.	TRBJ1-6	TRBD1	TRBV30	CAWTQARDRGFNSPLHF	TGTGCCTGGACCCAAGCCCGGGACAGGGGCTTTAATTCACCCCTCCACTTT
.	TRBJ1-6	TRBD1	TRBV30	CAWSVTDRGTYNSPLHF	TGTGCCTGGAGTGTAACAGACAGGGGAACTTATAATTCACCCCTCCACTTT
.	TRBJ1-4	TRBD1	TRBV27	CASSYRGYNEKLFF	TGTGCCAGCAGTTACAGGGGCTATAATGAAAAACTGTTTTTT